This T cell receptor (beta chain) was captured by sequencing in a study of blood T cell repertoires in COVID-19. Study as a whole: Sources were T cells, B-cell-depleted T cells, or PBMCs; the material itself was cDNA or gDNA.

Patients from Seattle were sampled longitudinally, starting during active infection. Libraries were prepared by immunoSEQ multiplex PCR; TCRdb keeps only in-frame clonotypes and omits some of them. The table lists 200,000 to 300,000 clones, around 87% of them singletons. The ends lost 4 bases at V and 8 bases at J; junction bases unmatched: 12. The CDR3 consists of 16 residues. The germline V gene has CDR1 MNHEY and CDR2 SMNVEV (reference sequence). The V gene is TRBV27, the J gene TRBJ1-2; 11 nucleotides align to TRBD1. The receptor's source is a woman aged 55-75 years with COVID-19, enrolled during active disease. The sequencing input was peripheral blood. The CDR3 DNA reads TGTGCCAGCAGTTCCCGCCGGACAGGGGGCGTAGAAGGCTACACCTTC. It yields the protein CASSSRRTGGVEGYTF.